This T cell receptor (beta chain) stems from a study of Graves' ophthalmopathy and Graves' hyperthyroidism. General observations from the study: A roughly 80% specificity and nearly 90% sensitivity were achieved by a 13-signature model that separated ophthalmopathy from stable hyperthyroidism. Ophthalmopathy progression was predicted by the model at 70.59% sensitivity and under 75% specificity.

The study amplified TCR beta CDR3 regions using RNA transcripts. The first round was an RT-PCR with HTBI primers, and the second round was a multiplex PCR. TCRdb re-called the multiplex PCR reads through MiXCR, storing one row per CDR3 protein. Of approximately 330,000 distinct CDR3 sequences listed, around a sixth are singletons. Ophthalmopathy in the donors was of moderate-to-severe activity, with CAS ≥3, NOSPECS ≥4 and duration under 3 months. The diagnosis combined clinical symptoms, thyroxine, TRAb, thyroid ultrasound and orbital computed tomography scans. This clonotype was detected many times. Its antigen remains unknown. V dropped 6 bases and J dropped 9; count of bases not matched to a gene: 5. The germline CDR1 and CDR2 sequences are SQVTM and ANQGSEA. This CDR3 has 11 amino acids.

Material for sequencing was peripheral blood. The receptor's source is an adult man with Graves' ophthalmopathy. J is TRBJ1-1 and V is TRBV29-1; 9 nucleotides align to TRBD1. DNA of the CDR3: TGCAGCGTACCGGACAGGGGCAAAGCTTTCTTT. Protein sequence: CSVPDRGKAFF.